This TCR beta chain was sequenced in a study of OX40 agonist ivuxolimab in advanced cancers. A remark on this clone: The antigen remains unidentified.

Assay used: immunoSEQ multiplex PCR; TCRdb lists only in-frame clones, some missing. The sample has some 30,000 clones; approximately 90% are singletons. CDR1 is SQVTM, CDR2 ANQGSEA, per germline. This CDR3 contains 10 residues. Trimming cost V 5 bases and J 7 bases, with 5 bases left between them. Study-level points and caveats: Relatively little clonal expansion, among the lowest observed, appeared in partial responders at 0.1-3.0 mg/kg.

The chain employs TRBV29-1 and TRBJ2-2, with D unresolved. Source: CD4+ or CD8+ T cells sorted from blood, taken in a trial of the OX40 agonist ivuxolimab. The source of this sequence is an adult with an advanced solid tumor such as melanoma, head and neck, liver or kidney cancer. CDR3 DNA sequence: TGCAGCGTTATATACGGGGAGCTGTTTTTT. Protein: CSVIYGELFF.